The 27 T cell receptor beta chains in this list originate from one sample, sequenced in a study of blood T cell repertoires in COVID-19. TCRdb's table, derived via immunoSEQ multiplex PCR, lists solely in-frame clones and lacks some. The repertoire holds a few hundred thousand clones, with about 85% as singletons. The material sequenced was peripheral blood. Every receptor here comes from a woman aged 55-70 years who had recovered from COVID-19.

J is TRBJ2-7 and V is TRBV19; 8 positions agree with TRBD2. Germline V lookup: CDR1 LNHDA, CDR2 SQIVND (reference sequence). The J segment lost 2 bases and the V segment lost 7 bases, leaving 10 bases of the junction unmatched. This CDR3 spans 15 amino acids. CDR3 DNA sequence: TGTGCCAGTACCTCGAGGAATAGCGGGGCCTACGAGCAGTACTTC. Protein product: CASTSRNSGAYEQYF. The variable domain in full, completed from reference TRBV19 and TRBJ2-7, reads DGGITQSPKYLFRKEGQNVTLSCEQNLNHDAMYWYRQDPGQGLRLIYYSQIVNDFQKGDIAEGYSVSREKKESFPLTVTSAQKNPTAFYLCASTSRNSGAYEQYFGPGTRLTVT.

The gene calls are TRBV12-3 or TRBV12-4 and TRBJ1-2, with 11 nucleotides matching TRBD1. After removal of 6 bases from V and 4 bases from J, the junction contained 1 base not matched to a gene. The CDR3 totals 13 residues. The CDR3 spells CASSGQGAYGYTF. The DNA of the CDR3 is TGTGCCAGCAGCGGACAGGGGGCCTATGGCTACACCTTC.

The V and J genes are TRBV2 and TRBJ2-5, with TRBD2 as a possible D gene (6 bases). Trimming removed 1 base at V and 5 bases at J, with 11 bases between. Germline values: CDR1 SNHLY, CDR2 FYNNEI. The CDR3 extends over 14 amino acids. The CDR3, as DNA: TGTGCCAGCAGTGAAGGGCGGGGTGGCGAGACCCAGTACTTC. Encoded protein: CASSEGRGGETQYF.

The chain combines TRBV6-5 with TRBJ1-2, with TRBD1 identical over 7 bases. CDR3 length: 13 residues. The V gene end was trimmed by 6 bases and the J gene end by 4 bases; junction bases not matched to a gene: 5. CDR1 is MNHEY and CDR2 is SVGAGI in the germline V gene. This chain's CDR3 is CASRPGQAYGYTF. The CDR3 DNA follows: TGTGCCAGCAGACCCGGACAGGCCTATGGCTACACCTTC.

The chain employs TRBV9 and TRBJ2-6; 11 bases fit TRBD2. Germline CDR1 SGDLS, CDR2 YYNGEE. Germline trimming cut 4 bases from V and 1 base from J; bases unmatched to any gene: 4. The CDR3 is 17 residues long. In DNA form, the CDR3 reads TGTGCCAGCAGCCTTAGCGGGGGGGCTTCTGGGGCCAACGTCCTGACTTTC. It encodes CASSLSGGASGANVLTF.

The chain couples TRBV6-5 to TRBJ2-3, with 7 bases aligning to TRBD1. V shed 2 bases and J 4 bases; nucleotides not matched to a gene: 6. Germline values: CDR1 MNHEY, CDR2 SVGAGI. The CDR3 loop spans 15 amino acids. The CDR3 nucleotides are TGTGCCAGCAGTTACAGGGCAGGGGGACCAGATACGCAGTATTTT. Translation gives CASSYRAGGPDTQYF.

The table lists this clone with a count of one. The chain joins TRBV6-5 to TRBJ1-5, with D perhaps matching TRBD1 (5 bases). The CDR3 runs to 14 residues. Trimming left V 8 bases short and J 6 bases short, with 17 bases between. Germline CDR1 is MNHEY and CDR2 is SVGAGI. Here the CDR3 DNA reads TGTGCCAGCTCCCCCGGGGGGAAAATTCAGCCCCAGCATTTT. Its protein product is CASSPGGKIQPQHF.

This sequence joins TRBV12-3 or TRBV12-4 and TRBJ2-1; no clear D. V gave up 1 base and J gave up 10 bases, with 8 bases separating them. The CDR3 contains 12 residues. The CDR3 DNA sequence: TGTGCCAGCAGTTTAGTGAGGCAGGAGCAGTTCTTC. Amino acid sequence: CASSLVRQEQFF.

V is TRBV4-1 and J is TRBJ2-2, with D possibly being TRBD1 (6 bases). The CDR3 is 18 residues long. The ends were cut back, 4 bases at V and 1 base at J, with 19 bases in the middle. CDR1 and CDR2 (germline): MGHRA, YSYEKL. The CDR3 DNA is TGCGCCAGCAGCCGGTGGGGACACAAAAGCGGGAACACCGGGGAGCTGTTTTTT. Protein product: CASSRWGHKSGNTGELFF.

As DNA, the CDR3 is TGTGCCAGCAGCAGGCACAGGGGCGACGAGCAGTACTTC. This translates into CASSRHRGDEQYF. The chain couples TRBV21-1 to TRBJ2-7; the table assigns TRBD1, which was not confirmed against the DNA. TRBV21-1 is reported as a pseudogene. This CDR3 is 13 amino acids long.

V usage is TRBV4-1 and J usage is TRBJ1-5; a possible D gene is TRBD1 (6 bases). CDR1 is MGHRA, CDR2 YSYEKL, per germline. This CDR3 has 15 residues. Trimming took off 1 base at V and 3 bases at J, with 10 bases between the two ends. The CDR3 loop reads CASSQVGGLNQPQHF. DNA of the CDR3: TGCGCCAGCAGCCAAGTAGGGGGTCTCAATCAGCCCCAGCATTTT.

J is TRBJ2-3 and V is TRBV18; 8 bases are shared with TRBD1. Germline trimming cut 4 bases from V and 2 bases from J; bases unmatched to any gene: 14. The CDR3 sequence is 18 residues long. The germline V gene has CDR1 KGHSH and CDR2 LQKENI. Here the CDR3 reads CASSLQTQGASITDTQYF. The CDR3 DNA reads TGTGCCAGCTCACTCCAAACCCAGGGGGCATCTATCACAGATACGCAGTATTTT.

The chain is built from TRBV4-3 and TRBJ1-2, with D tentatively TRBD1 (5 bases). V was trimmed by 0 bases and J by 10 bases, leaving 12 bases between them. Per germline, CDR1 LGHNA and CDR2 YSLEER. CDR3 size: 13 residues. The CDR3 region has the DNA TGCGCCAGCAGCCAAGAAATTGGGGGGATCTACACCTTC. Amino acid sequence: CASSQEIGGIYTF.

This rearrangement joins TRBV7-9 to TRBJ1-4; tentative D call: TRBD1 (5 bases). This CDR3 spans 15 amino acids. Germline CDR1 reads SEHNR; CDR2 reads FQNEAQ (reference sequence). Trimming cost V 5 bases and J 8 bases, with 18 bases left between them. In DNA, the CDR3 is TGTGCCAGCAGCCGGGACCTAGGGACTGTCGAAAAACTGTTTTTT. This gives the protein CASSRDLGTVEKLFF.

The V call is TRBV29-1, the J call TRBJ1-1; D remains ambiguous. The V gene lost 7 bases and the J gene lost 5 bases, with 14 bases spanning the gap. CDR3 length equals 12 residues. CDR1 and CDR2 (germline): SQVTM, ANQGSEA. This CDR3 is CSGRLLSTEAFF. CDR3 nucleotides: TGCAGCGGTCGGTTGTTAAGTACTGAAGCTTTCTTT.

The J gene is TRBJ2-1, the V gene TRBV10-3, with 13 bases matching TRBD2. CDR3 length equals 16 residues. Germline CDR1 ENHRY, CDR2 SYGVKD. V trimming: 8 bases; J trimming: 3 bases; junction bases outside the gene matches: 7. DNA for the CDR3: TGTGCCATCGGGGAAAGACTAGCGGGAGGCTACAATGAGCAGTTCTTC. Translating it yields CAIGERLAGGYNEQFF.

The chain employs TRBV7-2 and TRBJ2-1; 11 bases line up with TRBD2. The germline CDR1 and CDR2 sequences are SGHTA and FQGNSA. The CDR3 length is 18 residues. V lost 2 bases and J lost 4; bases outside the gene matches: 10. CDR3 DNA sequence: TGTGCCAGCAGCTTAAGGTTGCTAGCGGGGGGCGGGTACAATGAGCAGTTCTTC. It codes for CASSLRLLAGGGYNEQFF.

The chain couples TRBV6-1 to TRBJ1-2, with 7 bases aligning to TRBD1. The CDR3 is 15 amino acids. Trimming at V came to 3 bases and at J to 2 bases, leaving 6 bases not matched to a gene. Germline V gene sequence: CDR1 MNHNS, CDR2 SASEGT. This chain's CDR3 is CASSDRQGLNYGYTF. The DNA for the CDR3 is TGTGCCAGCAGTGACAGACAGGGATTGAACTATGGCTACACCTTC.

V usage is TRBV29-1 and J usage is TRBJ2-1, with 9 positions matching TRBD1. CDR1 and CDR2 from the germline V gene are SQVTM and ANQGSEA. CDR3 length: 17 residues. Unmatched junction bases numbered 11, after V lost 1 base and J lost 4 bases. The CDR3 DNA reads TGCAGCGTTGAAGGGGGGGCTAGGGACAGGGAATACAATGAGCAGTTCTTC. This encodes CSVEGGARDREYNEQFF.

DNA for the CDR3: TGTGCCAGCAGCCTCGTCGGGGGGCCGGGGGAGACCCAGTACTTC. Translating it yields CASSLVGGPGETQYF. The chain has TRBV3-1 (or the pseudogene TRBV3-2) and TRBJ2-5; D possibly corresponds to TRBD2 (7 bases). Germline CDR1 LGHDT, CDR2 YNNKEL (reference sequence). This CDR3 is built from 15 residues. Trimming took 4 bases from V and 5 from J, leaving 17 bases between them.

The chain combines TRBV6-5 with TRBJ1-2; a possible D gene is TRBD1 (5 bases). The V end lost 5 bases, the J end lost 8 bases, and 9 bases lay between the germline ends. The CDR3 contains 11 residues. In germline, CDR1 is MNHEY, CDR2 SVGAGI. The CDR3 loop is CASSPGWGYTF. CDR3 in DNA: TGTGCCAGCAGTCCAGGGTGGGGCTACACCTTC.

This chain joins TRBV9 and TRBJ2-1; TRBD2 might be the D (6 bases). The V gene lost 0 bases and the J gene lost 6 bases, with 13 bases spanning the gap. From germline, CDR1 is SGDLS and CDR2 YYNGEE. The CDR3 extends over 15 amino acids. The CDR3 loop reads CASSVGREVPNEQFF. CDR3 coding DNA: TGTGCCAGCAGCGTAGGCAGGGAGGTTCCCAATGAGCAGTTCTTC.

The V and J genes are TRBV6-5 and TRBJ2-3; the match to TRBD1 covers 9 bases. Germline V gene data show CDR1 as MNHEY and CDR2 as SVGAGI. With V trimmed by 6 bases and J by 6 bases, 4 bases remained unmatched. This CDR3 contains 13 residues. The CDR3 protein is CASRQGAKDTQYF. CDR3 nucleotides: TGTGCCAGCAGACAGGGGGCGAAGGATACGCAGTATTTT.

V gene TRBV29-1 combines with J gene TRBJ2-5; TRBD2 is a possible D gene (5 bases). Trimming shortened V by 7 bases and J by 4 bases, and 7 bases separated the two germline ends. CDR1 and CDR2 from the germline V gene are SQVTM and ANQGSEA. The CDR3 sequence is 10 residues long. The CDR3: CSGRTETQYF. The CDR3, as DNA: TGCAGCGGGAGGACAGAGACCCAGTACTTC.

The chain is built from TRBV18 and TRBJ2-3, with 12 bases that match TRBD2. V shed 0 bases, J shed 5 bases, and the junction held 12 bases outside the gene matches. Germline V gene sequence: CDR1 KGHSH, CDR2 LQKENI. The CDR3 loop spans 19 amino acids. The CDR3, as DNA: TGTGCCAGCTCACCACCTAAGGGGCTAGCGGGGGGGCCGGAAGATACGCAGTATTTT. Residues: CASSPPKGLAGGPEDTQYF.

The gene calls are TRBV25-1 and TRBJ2-3, with TRBD2 identical over 8 bases. CDR3 length equals 14 residues. Germline values: CDR1 MGHDK, CDR2 SYGVNS. The CDR3, as DNA: TGTGCGGCACGAGGGCGGGGGGGCACAGATACGCAGTATTTT. Translated, it gives CAARGRGGTDTQYF.

The chain is built from TRBV21-1 and TRBJ2-1; TRBD2 is the table's D call, not checked against the DNA. TRBV21-1 represents a pseudogene. The CDR3 sequence is 16 residues long. CDR3 sequence reads: CASSNRVAVLIYEQFF. CDR3 DNA sequence: TGTGCCAGCAGCAACAGAGTCGCGGTTCTTATTTATGAGCAGTTCTTC.